This T cell receptor beta chain was sequenced in a study of OX40 agonist ivuxolimab in advanced cancers. Only in-frame clones appear in the TCRdb table, and some are missing; sequencing was by immunoSEQ multiplex PCR. The table has 42,000 or so clones, roughly 77% seen once; the top ten hold over 2.5%. With 4 bases clipped from V and 6 bases from J, the junction kept 10 bases outside the gene matches. Germline CDR1 is SGHNT and CDR2 is YYREEE (reference sequence). This CDR3 comprises 16 residues. This chain links TRBV5-4 with TRBJ2-2; 9 bases are a match to TRBD2. This TCR derives from an adult with an advanced solid tumor such as melanoma, head and neck, liver or kidney cancer. The sample here was CD4+ or CD8+ T cells sorted from blood, taken in a trial of the OX40 agonist ivuxolimab. The CDR3 nucleotides are TGTGCCAGCAGCCGGCTTAGCGGGAGCGGTTCCGGGGAGCTGTTTTTT. Translated, it gives CASSRLSGSGSGELFF.